Many counts were recorded for the clone carrying this T cell receptor (beta chain). Its antigen remains unidentified. Bulk TCR libraries used previously described methods and listed TCR primers. Each CDR3 protein is one row after TCRdb ran MiXCR on the PCR reads. This sample yields about 640,000 distinct CDR3 sequences, of which around 20% are seen a single time; roughly 0.9% belongs to the top ten. The sample comes from a study of molecular identifiers for immune sequencing clone quantification. Study information: Replicates split RNA from approximately 22,000 or 94,000 naive CD8 cells five ways, and the researchers sequenced four portions.

The CDR3 has 14 residues. CDR1 and CDR2 from the germline V gene are LGHNA and YNFKEQ. With 0 bases removed from V and 10 bases from J, the gap between germline ends came to 13 bases. Findings and limits, study-wide: Jurkat TCR RNA spiked in from one cell could reportedly be detected among approximately 980,000 naive cells.

V gene TRBV4-2 combines with J gene TRBJ2-1; D is undetermined. Source material: naive CD8+ T cells from blood, with Jurkat cell RNA spiked in. The subset here: FACS-sorted CD8+CD4-CCR7+CD45RA+ naive T cells. The TCR comes from a human donor in good health. Some libraries in this study had Jurkat cell RNA spiked in. The CDR3 nucleotides are TGTGCCAGCAGCCAAGACGAACCCGCGGCAGAGCAGTTCTTC. Protein: CASSQDEPAAEQFF.